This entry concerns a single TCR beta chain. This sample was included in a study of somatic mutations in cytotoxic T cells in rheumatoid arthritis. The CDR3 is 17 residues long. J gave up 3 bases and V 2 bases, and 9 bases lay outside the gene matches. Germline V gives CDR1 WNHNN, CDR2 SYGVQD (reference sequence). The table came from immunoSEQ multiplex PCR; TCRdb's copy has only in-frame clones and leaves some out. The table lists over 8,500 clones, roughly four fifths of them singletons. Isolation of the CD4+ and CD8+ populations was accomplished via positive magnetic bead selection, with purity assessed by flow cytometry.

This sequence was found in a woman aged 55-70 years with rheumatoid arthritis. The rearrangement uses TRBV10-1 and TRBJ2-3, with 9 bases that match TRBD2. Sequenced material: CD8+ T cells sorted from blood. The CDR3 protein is CASSEPGLAGGTDTQYF. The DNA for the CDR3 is TGCGCCAGCAGTGAGCCGGGACTAGCCGGGGGGACAGATACGCAGTATTTT.